The source of this T cell receptor (beta chain) is a study of CD8 T cells in ankylosing spondylitis. Germline-derived CDR1 and CDR2 are SEHNR and FQNEAQ (reference sequence). The CDR3 totals 14 residues. V lost 1 base and J 6 bases, leaving 12 bases between the germline ends. Using its own MiXCR run on the 5' RACE reads, TCRdb lists one record per CDR3 protein. The repertoire holds about 240,000 distinct CDR3 sequences, with less than 10% as singletons. J is TRBJ1-2 and V is TRBV7-9; no clear D gene. This clonotype originated in a male donor with ankylosing spondylitis or in good health (not recorded which). Sequenced: blood, either unsorted or a sorted T cell fraction (not recorded which). The CDR3 here is CASSLVGGRDGYTF. The CDR3 region has the DNA TGTGCCAGCAGCTTAGTCGGAGGGAGAGATGGCTACACCTTC.